Each of the 18 T cell receptor beta chains below was sequenced from the same sample in a study of T cells in Graves' hyperthyroidism and ophthalmopathy (dated by TCRdb to between 2018 and 2021). Receptors were amplified or captured by multiplex PCR. Sequencing used an Illumina HiSeq 2000. TCR beta CDR3 regions were amplified from RNA transcripts. The first round of RT-PCR for the TCR CDR3 was performed with the HTBI primer set and the Qiagen OneStep RT-PCR kit. The public sequencing data were trimmed at Q25 with fastp and processed into clonotypes with MiXCR by TCRdb, which kept only in-frame beta chains. Identical CDR3 protein sequences are pooled into one entry, listed with their most common genes and DNA. The sample has approximately 720,000 distinct CDR3 sequences on record, 15% to 20% of them singletons. Jointly, the top ten make up 15% to 20% of the sample. The specimen sequenced was blood. All receptors derive from a woman in her forties or fifties with Graves' hyperthyroidism that later progressed to Graves' ophthalmopathy.

In its sample, this clonotype was seen a few times. One end of the junction fails to match germline, which may point to a read error. The chain uses TRBV3-1 and TRBJ2-5; 10 bases align to TRBD2. Germline V lookup: CDR1 LGHDT, CDR2 YNNKEL (reference sequence). This CDR3 spans 16 amino acids. CDR3 nucleotide sequence: TGTGCCGGCAGCCAAGTGGTACTAGCGGGACAAGAGACCCAGTACTTC. It codes for CAGSQVVLAGQETQYF.

This clonotype occurred a few times. Its ends do not fully match the called genes, so a read error is possible. The CDR3 bases are TGTGCCACCAGCAGGGACAGGAATGGCTGCACCTTC. Translating it yields CATSRDRNGCTF. The rearrangement links TRBV15 to TRBJ1-2; 7 bases are a match to TRBD1. Germline V gives CDR1 LNHNV, CDR2 YYDKDF (reference sequence). The CDR3 is made up of 12 amino acids.

This clonotype has at least ten counts. The chain carries TRBV11-2 and TRBJ2-1; TRBD1 matches 10 bases. The V segment lost 5 bases and the J segment 4 bases; nucleotides outside the gene matches: 2. From germline, CDR1 is SGHAT and CDR2 FQNNGV. The CDR3 has 14 amino acids. CDR3 coding DNA: TGTGCCAGCAGCCCGGGACAGGGGTACAATGAGCAGTTCTTC. Amino acid sequence: CASSPGQGYNEQFF.

This clonotype was seen a few times. This chain uses TRBV27 with TRBJ1-1; 9 bases match TRBD1. The junction had 13 bases not matched to a gene; V was cut back by 2 bases and J by 3 bases. The CDR3 extends over 18 amino acids. Germline-derived CDR1 and CDR2 are MNHEY and SMNVEV (reference sequence). CDR3 in amino acids: CASSLIPQGAVQYTEAFF. DNA of the CDR3: TGTGCCAGCAGTTTAATCCCACAGGGGGCCGTTCAGTACACTGAAGCTTTCTTT.

This clonotype turned up a few times. The genes are TRBV7-6 and TRBJ2-6, with a tentative D call TRBD1 (6 bases). CDR3 size: 17 residues. Trimming cost V 5 bases and J 0 bases, with 14 bases left between them. The germline V gene encodes CDR1 SGHVS and CDR2 FNYEAQ. The CDR3 DNA sequence: TGTGCCAGCAGCCCCACGGACAGACCCTCTGGGGCCAACGTCCTGACTTTC. It specifies CASSPTDRPSGANVLTF.

The table lists this clonotype with a few counts. This sequence joins TRBV2 and TRBJ1-2; TRBD1 might be the D (6 bases). Trimming took 6 bases from V and 5 from J, leaving 19 bases between them. Germline CDR1 reads SNHLY; CDR2 reads FYNNEI. CDR3 length equals 15 residues. CDR3: CASSAHRVETYGYTF. CDR3 DNA: TGTGCCAGCAGCGCGCACAGGGTCGAGACATATGGCTACACCTTC.

The sample holds many counts of this clonotype. The chain uses TRBV7-2 and TRBJ1-1, with 7 bases lining up with TRBD1. This CDR3 has 14 residues. The V and J ends lost 8 bases and 3 bases, in that order; junction bases with no gene match: 9. Germline CDR1 SGHTA, CDR2 FQGNSA. This CDR3 is CASGRGGDYTEAFF. DNA for the CDR3: TGTGCCAGCGGTAGAGGGGGCGACTACACTGAAGCTTTCTTT.

This clonotype was picked up many times. CDR3: CSVAGGLAGFADTQYF. CDR3 coding DNA: TGCAGCGTTGCGGGAGGACTAGCGGGGTTCGCAGATACGCAGTATTTT. The V and J genes are TRBV29-1 and TRBJ2-3; 12 bases fit TRBD2. This CDR3 is built from 16 residues. Germline V gene sequence: CDR1 SQVTM, CDR2 ANQGSEA. After removal of 4 bases from V and 4 bases from J, the junction contained 9 bases not matched to a gene.

This clonotype has only a few counts. This rearrangement joins TRBV20-1 to TRBJ2-2, with a possible D match to TRBD1 (6 bases). Trimming stripped 4 bases from V and 6 bases from J, with 12 bases between. CDR1 is DFQATT, CDR2 SNEGSKA, per germline (reference sequence). The CDR3 sequence is 13 residues long. The CDR3 is CSAMTGVSGELFF. CDR3 bases: TGCAGTGCTATGACAGGCGTCTCCGGGGAGCTGTTTTTT.

This clonotype was recorded at least ten times. The genes are TRBV3-1 and TRBJ1-6; 9 bases map to TRBD1. The length of the CDR3 is 16 residues. V trimming: 1 base; J trimming: 9 bases; junction bases outside the gene matches: 7. CDR1 is LGHDT and CDR2 is YNNKEL in the germline V gene (reference sequence). CDR3 amino acids: CASSQGGQGLGSPLHF. The CDR3 nucleotides read TGTGCCAGCAGCCAAGGAGGACAGGGGCTCGGTTCACCCCTCCACTTT.

This clonotype came up many times. V usage is TRBV30 and J usage is TRBJ2-3; D perhaps matches TRBD1 (5 bases). Germline CDR1 reads GTSNPN; CDR2 reads SVGIG (reference sequence). Trimming shortened V by 0 bases and J by 1 base, and 5 bases separated the two germline ends. This CDR3 is 13 amino acids long. Here the CDR3 DNA reads TGTGCCTGGAGTGTACAGGGCACAGATACGCAGTATTTT. Its translation is CAWSVQGTDTQYF.

This clonotype was picked up many times. The chain employs TRBV5-5 and TRBJ1-5; D is ambiguous. Germline V CDR1 and CDR2: SGHKS, YYEKEE (reference sequence). The CDR3 is 16 residues long. Trimming shortened V by 4 bases and J by 1 base, and 15 bases separated the two germline ends. CDR3 DNA sequence: TGTGCCAGCAGCCCGGAATACGCCCCAAGCAATCAGCCCCAGCATTTT. Translation: CASSPEYAPSNQPQHF.

This clonotype was seen ten or more times. Being one base from a much bigger clone, this may be a read error. The V call is TRBV5-1, the J call TRBJ1-1; D is undetermined. Germline CDR1 is SGHRS and CDR2 is YFSETQ. V shed 1 base and J shed 1 base, with 5 bases lying between them. This CDR3 spans 13 amino acids. CDR3 coding DNA: TGCGCCAGCAGCTTGATGAAGAACACTGAAGCTTTCTTT. Translated, it gives CASSLMKNTEAFF.

This sequence joins TRBV5-1 and TRBJ1-5; 8 bases match TRBD1. The CDR3 covers 14 residues. Losses at the gene ends were 0 bases for V and 6 bases for J; bases not matched to a gene: 2. Looked up from germline, CDR1 is SGHRS and CDR2 is YFSETQ. CDR3 loop: CASSLGTGIQPQHF. Written as DNA, the CDR3 is TGCGCCAGCAGCTTGGGGACAGGGATTCAGCCCCAGCATTTT.

The genes are TRBV28 and TRBJ2-1, with D unresolved. V dropped 2 bases and J dropped 5 bases, with 7 bases sitting between them. Germline values: CDR1 MDHEN, CDR2 SYDVKM. The CDR3 sequence is 13 residues long. CDR3 bases: TGTGCCAGCAGTTTACGACGCCACAATGAGCAGTTCTTC. This encodes CASSLRRHNEQFF. The variable domain in full, with the rest retrieved from reference TRBV28 and TRBJ2-1, is DVKVTQSSRYLVKRTGEKVFLECVQDMDHENMFWYRQDPGLGLRLIYFSYDVKMKEKGDIPEGYSVSREKKERFSLILESASTNQTSMYLCASSLRRHNEQFFGPGTRLTVL.

A word on this clonotype: Mismatch with germline at one junction end may stem from a read error. The chain carries TRBV24-1 and TRBJ2-1; 11 bases match TRBD2. Germline V lookup: CDR1 KGHDR, CDR2 SFDVKD. The CDR3 loop spans 17 amino acids. This CDR3 reads CATSDRSGGGAYYEQFF. DNA of the CDR3: TGTGCCACCAGTGACCGTAGCGGGGGGGGGGCCTACTATGAGCAGTTCTTC.

This clonotype showed up many times. The chain couples TRBV20-1 to TRBJ1-1; TRBD1 agrees at 7 bases. CDR3 length: 14 residues. Germline V CDR1 and CDR2: DFQATT, SNEGSKA (reference sequence). V dropped 5 bases and J dropped 4; count of bases not matched to a gene: 10. The CDR3 is CSARIQGPGTEAFF. In DNA, the CDR3 is TGCAGTGCTCGAATACAGGGGCCCGGCACTGAAGCTTTCTTT.

The V and J genes are TRBV20-1 and TRBJ2-7, with D perhaps TRBD2 (6 bases). Germline-derived CDR1 and CDR2 are DFQATT and SNEGSKA (reference sequence). V was clipped by 3 bases and J by 0 bases, with 15 bases between them. This CDR3 region has 15 residues. The CDR3 region is CSARDTGAYSYEQYF. The CDR3 bases are TGCAGTGCTAGGGACACGGGAGCCTACTCCTACGAGCAGTACTTC.